This is a list of T cell receptor beta chains from one sample in a study of siplizumab effects on memory and regulatory T cells. Only in-frame clones appear in the TCRdb table, and some are missing; sequencing was by immunoSEQ multiplex PCR. The repertoire consists of approximately 110,000 clones, with about 92% occurring once and the leading ten covering around 0.73%. The sequenced material came from Tregs sorted from blood. The receptors were gathered from a human donor in good health. The CDR3 runs from the conserved cysteine through the conserved F or W. Fields, in order: J gene, clone size, D gene, V gene, CDR3 protein, CDR3 DNA. D genes are given only for firm matches. Some rows have no size entry. The others give once, few or many, or a class for an expanded clone.

J gene: TRBJ2-1
clone size: .
D gene: .
V gene: TRBV7-2
CDR3 protein: CASSPGYEQFF
CDR3 DNA: TGTGCCAGCAGCCCAGGGTATGAGCAGTTCTTC

J gene: TRBJ1-2
clone size: .
D gene: .
V gene: TRBV9
CDR3 protein: CASSLRDIANYGYTF
CDR3 DNA: TGTGCCAGCAGCCTACGGGACATAGCTAACTATGGCTACACCTTC

J gene: TRBJ2-1
clone size: .
D gene: TRBD1
V gene: TRBV10-3
CDR3 protein: CATRDRGINEQFF
CDR3 DNA: TGTGCCACCCGGGACAGGGGGATCAATGAGCAGTTCTTC

J gene: TRBJ2-5
clone size: few
D gene: .
V gene: TRBV5-1
CDR3 protein: CASSLGYNLETQYF
CDR3 DNA: TGCGCCAGCAGCTTGGGATATAATCTAGAGACCCAGTACTTC

J gene: TRBJ2-3
clone size: .
D gene: TRBD2
V gene: TRBV9
CDR3 protein: CASSISGRSGDTQYF
CDR3 DNA: TGTGCCAGCAGCATTAGCGGGAGGAGCGGAGATACGCAGTATTTT

J gene: TRBJ1-1
clone size: .
D gene: .
V gene: TRBV9
CDR3 protein: CASSVTGNTEAFF
CDR3 DNA: TGTGCCAGCAGCGTGACAGGGAACACTGAAGCTTTCTTT

J gene: TRBJ1-5
clone size: .
D gene: TRBD1
V gene: TRBV19
CDR3 protein: CASSSRQGIQPQHF
CDR3 DNA: TGTGCCAGTAGTTCCCGACAGGGCATCCAGCCCCAGCATTTT

J gene: TRBJ2-1
clone size: .
D gene: .
V gene: TRBV18
CDR3 protein: CASSRQGMGYNEQFF
CDR3 DNA: TGTGCCAGCTCACGGCAGGGGATGGGCTACAATGAGCAGTTCTTC

J gene: TRBJ1-2
clone size: .
D gene: TRBD1
V gene: TRBV10-3
CDR3 protein: CAISGPQGGAYGYTF
CDR3 DNA: TGTGCCATCAGTGGGCCCCAAGGGGGCGCCTATGGCTACACCTTC

J gene: TRBJ2-7
clone size: .
D gene: .
V gene: TRBV27
CDR3 protein: CASSLRSGLTYEQYF
CDR3 DNA: TGTGCCAGCAGTTTAAGATCGGGGTTAACCTACGAGCAGTACTTC

J gene: TRBJ1-3
clone size: .
D gene: .
V gene: TRBV5-1
CDR3 protein: CASTPLDQGSGNTIYF
CDR3 DNA: TGCGCCAGCACACCGTTGGACCAGGGATCTGGAAACACCATATATTTT

J gene: TRBJ2-5
clone size: .
D gene: TRBD2
V gene: TRBV7-9
CDR3 protein: CASSLLGEGETQYF
CDR3 DNA: TGTGCCAGCAGCTTATTGGGGGAGGGGGAGACCCAGTACTTC

J gene: TRBJ2-1
clone size: once
D gene: TRBD2
V gene: TRBV7-3
CDR3 protein: CASTLNPPGLAGGRYNEQFF
CDR3 DNA: TGTGCCAGCACCCTAAATCCCCCGGGACTAGCGGGAGGGCGCTACAATGAGCAGTTCTTC

J gene: TRBJ2-5
clone size: .
D gene: TRBD2
V gene: TRBV5-8
CDR3 protein: CASSWGSGSWGETQYF
CDR3 DNA: TGTGCCAGCAGCTGGGGCAGCGGGAGTTGGGGAGAGACCCAGTACTTC

J gene: TRBJ2-1
clone size: .
D gene: .
V gene: TRBV6-1
CDR3 protein: CASTRGVSSYNEQFF
CDR3 DNA: TGTGCCAGCACCAGGGGGGTCAGCTCCTACAATGAGCAGTTCTTC

J gene: TRBJ1-2
clone size: .
D gene: TRBD1
V gene: TRBV6-1
CDR3 protein: CASSARGGGYTF
CDR3 DNA: TGTGCCAGCAGTGCCAGGGGGGGTGGCTACACCTTC

J gene: TRBJ2-1
clone size: .
D gene: .
V gene: TRBV5-1
CDR3 protein: CASSLETRIGYEQFF
CDR3 DNA: TGCGCCAGCAGCTTGGAAACGCGTATAGGGTATGAGCAGTTCTTC

J gene: TRBJ2-6
clone size: .
D gene: .
V gene: TRBV27
CDR3 protein: CASGGVSGANVLTF
CDR3 DNA: TGTGCCTCCGGAGGGGTATCCGGGGCCAACGTCCTGACTTTC

J gene: TRBJ1-2
clone size: .
D gene: .
V gene: TRBV7-9
CDR3 protein: CATGEYGYTF
CDR3 DNA: TGTGCCACAGGGGAGTATGGCTACACCTTC

J gene: TRBJ2-3
clone size: .
D gene: TRBD2
V gene: TRBV4-1
CDR3 protein: CASSPGRGGTDTQYF
CDR3 DNA: TGCGCCAGCAGCCCCGGTCGGGGGGGCACAGATACGCAGTATTTT

J gene: TRBJ2-1
clone size: .
D gene: TRBD2
V gene: TRBV11-1
CDR3 protein: CASSLGKRGGTHEQFF
CDR3 DNA: TGTGCCAGCAGCCTGGGGAAGCGGGGGGGCACCCATGAGCAGTTCTTC

J gene: TRBJ1-2
clone size: .
D gene: TRBD1
V gene: TRBV5-1
CDR3 protein: CASSQGQGFGYTF
CDR3 DNA: TGCGCCAGCAGCCAGGGACAGGGCTTTGGCTACACCTTC

J gene: TRBJ1-2
clone size: .
D gene: .
V gene: TRBV5-1
CDR3 protein: CASSLRGNNYGYTF
CDR3 DNA: TGCGCCAGCAGCCTAAGGGGTAACAACTATGGCTACACCTTC

J gene: TRBJ2-1
clone size: .
D gene: .
V gene: TRBV7-3
CDR3 protein: CASSPGPYNEQFF
CDR3 DNA: TGTGCCAGCAGCCCAGGGCCTTACAATGAGCAGTTCTTC

J gene: TRBJ2-1
clone size: .
D gene: TRBD2
V gene: TRBV5-1
CDR3 protein: CASSLGLAGGNDEQFF
CDR3 DNA: TGCGCCAGCAGCCTGGGACTAGCGGGAGGGAACGATGAGCAGTTCTTC

J gene: TRBJ1-2
clone size: .
D gene: .
V gene: TRBV5-6
CDR3 protein: CASSLAGGLVAGYTF
CDR3 DNA: TGTGCCAGCAGCTTGGCCGGGGGGCTCGTCGCCGGCTACACCTTC

J gene: TRBJ2-7
clone size: .
D gene: .
V gene: TRBV29-1
CDR3 protein: CSARTGYEQYF
CDR3 DNA: TGCAGCGCCCGAACGGGGTACGAGCAGTACTTC

J gene: TRBJ1-2
clone size: once
D gene: .
V gene: TRBV9
CDR3 protein: CASSVEERLRYDGYTF
CDR3 DNA: TGTGCCAGCAGCGTAGAGGAAAGGCTCCGCTACGATGGCTACACCTTC

J gene: TRBJ1-2
clone size: .
D gene: TRBD1
V gene: TRBV30
CDR3 protein: CAWSKTGEWYGYTF
CDR3 DNA: TGTGCCTGGAGCAAAACAGGGGAATGGTATGGCTACACCTTC

J gene: TRBJ1-5
clone size: .
D gene: .
V gene: TRBV7-8
CDR3 protein: CASSFSGPLQQPQHF
CDR3 DNA: TGTGCCAGCAGCTTTTCAGGACCCCTACAGCAGCCCCAGCATTTT

J gene: TRBJ1-1
clone size: .
D gene: .
V gene: TRBV19
CDR3 protein: CASSILPPGAAEAFF
CDR3 DNA: TGTGCCAGTAGTATCCTTCCCCCAGGGGCAGCTGAAGCTTTCTTT

J gene: TRBJ2-3
clone size: once
D gene: TRBD2
V gene: TRBV5-1
CDR3 protein: CASRGGGRSTDTQYF
CDR3 DNA: TGCGCCAGCAGGGGAGGCGGGAGAAGCACAGATACGCAGTATTTT

J gene: TRBJ2-7
clone size: .
D gene: TRBD2
V gene: TRBV2
CDR3 protein: CASSVAPGLADEQYF
CDR3 DNA: TGTGCCAGCAGTGTGGCCCCGGGACTAGCCGACGAGCAGTACTTC

J gene: TRBJ2-2
clone size: .
D gene: .
V gene: TRBV6-4
CDR3 protein: CATSGSNTGELFF
CDR3 DNA: TGTGCCACCTCGGGATCGAACACCGGGGAGCTGTTTTTT

J gene: TRBJ2-3
clone size: .
D gene: TRBD1
V gene: TRBV19
CDR3 protein: CASSIPQGTADTQYF
CDR3 DNA: TGTGCCAGTAGTATCCCACAGGGGACGGCAGATACGCAGTATTTT

J gene: TRBJ1-1
clone size: .
D gene: .
V gene: TRBV18
CDR3 protein: CASSPPGGVYTEAFF
CDR3 DNA: TGTGCCAGCTCACCCCCCGGAGGGGTGTACACTGAAGCTTTCTTT

J gene: TRBJ1-1
clone size: once
D gene: .
V gene: TRBV5-6
CDR3 protein: CASSPAASLIEAFF
CDR3 DNA: TGTGCCAGCAGCCCCGCGGCCAGTTTGATTGAAGCTTTCTTT

J gene: TRBJ1-1
clone size: .
D gene: .
V gene: TRBV18
CDR3 protein: CASSRTAMNTEAFF
CDR3 DNA: TGTGCCAGCTCACGGACAGCTATGAACACTGAAGCTTTCTTT

J gene: TRBJ2-3
clone size: .
D gene: TRBD1
V gene: TRBV7-9
CDR3 protein: CASSFGQGLDTQYF
CDR3 DNA: TGTGCCAGCAGCTTCGGACAGGGATTAGATACGCAGTATTTT

J gene: TRBJ1-2
clone size: .
D gene: .
V gene: TRBV27
CDR3 protein: CASSLTNPSFYGYTF
CDR3 DNA: TGTGCCAGCAGTTTAACCAACCCTTCCTTCTATGGCTACACCTTC

J gene: TRBJ1-2
clone size: .
D gene: .
V gene: TRBV10-2
CDR3 protein: CASSEIGSEYGYTF
CDR3 DNA: TGCGCCAGCAGTGAAATAGGTTCGGAATATGGCTACACCTTC

J gene: TRBJ1-2
clone size: .
D gene: TRBD1
V gene: TRBV18
CDR3 protein: CASSSSRQGEGGYTF
CDR3 DNA: TGTGCCAGCTCATCCTCCCGACAGGGGGAAGGTGGCTACACCTTC

J gene: TRBJ1-1
clone size: .
D gene: TRBD1
V gene: TRBV7-8
CDR3 protein: CASSAGTGNTEAFF
CDR3 DNA: TGTGCCAGCAGCGCAGGGACAGGGAACACTGAAGCTTTCTTT

J gene: TRBJ1-2
clone size: .
D gene: .
V gene: TRBV10-3
CDR3 protein: CAISSLPGYGYTF
CDR3 DNA: TGTGCCATCAGCAGCCTACCCGGCTATGGCTACACCTTC

J gene: TRBJ2-7
clone size: .
D gene: .
V gene: TRBV5-4
CDR3 protein: CASREPGSYEQYF
CDR3 DNA: TGTGCCAGCCGGGAGCCAGGGTCCTACGAGCAGTACTTC

J gene: TRBJ2-5
clone size: .
D gene: TRBD1
V gene: TRBV30
CDR3 protein: CAWSSGQGETQYF
CDR3 DNA: TGTGCCTGGAGCTCGGGACAGGGAGAGACCCAGTACTTC

J gene: TRBJ1-2
clone size: .
D gene: .
V gene: TRBV7-9
CDR3 protein: CASSLGPGRSYTF
CDR3 DNA: TGTGCCAGCAGCTTAGGCCCTGGGCGGAGCTACACCTTC

J gene: TRBJ2-5
clone size: once
D gene: .
V gene: TRBV21-1
CDR3 protein: CASTAPPGQGARSPQETQYF
CDR3 DNA: TGTGCCAGCACCGCCCCCCCGGGACAGGGGGCGCGGAGTCCCCAAGAGACCCAGTACTTC

J gene: TRBJ2-5
clone size: .
D gene: TRBD1
V gene: TRBV7-2
CDR3 protein: CASSRPRDSQETQYF
CDR3 DNA: TGTGCCAGCAGCCGCCCCCGGGACAGTCAAGAGACCCAGTACTTC

J gene: TRBJ2-2
clone size: once
D gene: .
V gene: TRBV7-8
CDR3 protein: CASSPGPINTGELFF
CDR3 DNA: TGTGCCAGCAGCCCCGGACCCATAAACACCGGGGAGCTGTTTTTT

J gene: TRBJ1-2
clone size: few
D gene: TRBD1
V gene: TRBV10-3
CDR3 protein: CAISADTGGRGYTF
CDR3 DNA: TGTGCCATCAGTGCCGATACAGGGGGACGTGGCTACACCTTC

J gene: TRBJ1-6
clone size: .
D gene: TRBD1
V gene: TRBV7-9
CDR3 protein: CASSLLGGRGGNNSPLHF
CDR3 DNA: TGTGCCAGCAGCTTGCTAGGGGGCCGAGGGGGCAATAATTCACCCCTCCACTTT

J gene: TRBJ2-7
clone size: .
D gene: .
V gene: TRBV5-6
CDR3 protein: CASSLGRPTYEQYF
CDR3 DNA: TGTGCCAGCAGCCTTGGGCGGCCGACCTACGAGCAGTACTTC

J gene: TRBJ2-7
clone size: .
D gene: .
V gene: TRBV4-1
CDR3 protein: CASSQGASHRLYEQYF
CDR3 DNA: TGCGCCAGCAGCCAAGGGGCCTCCCATCGACTCTACGAGCAGTACTTC

J gene: TRBJ1-2
clone size: .
D gene: .
V gene: TRBV18
CDR3 protein: CASSPQEQLPYGYTF
CDR3 DNA: TGTGCCAGCTCACCACAGGAGCAGCTCCCCTATGGCTACACCTTC

J gene: TRBJ2-7
clone size: .
D gene: .
V gene: TRBV5-1
CDR3 protein: CASSLAGMYYEQYF
CDR3 DNA: TGCGCCAGCAGCTTGGCAGGGATGTACTACGAGCAGTACTTC

J gene: TRBJ1-2
clone size: .
D gene: TRBD1
V gene: TRBV14
CDR3 protein: CASSIGGTGKRALYGYTF
CDR3 DNA: TGTGCCAGCAGCATCGGCGGGACAGGGAAAAGAGCTCTCTATGGCTACACCTTC

J gene: TRBJ2-5
clone size: once
D gene: TRBD1
V gene: TRBV25-1
CDR3 protein: CASSDVRGLETQYF
CDR3 DNA: TGTGCCAGCAGTGATGTTAGGGGGCTGGAGACCCAGTACTTC

J gene: TRBJ1-2
clone size: .
D gene: .
V gene: TRBV27
CDR3 protein: CASSPIAINDGYTF
CDR3 DNA: TGTGCCAGCAGTCCGATTGCGATTAATGATGGCTACACCTTC